These T cell receptor beta chains were read from a single sample in a study of cytomegalovirus exposure and HLA in healthy donors. The protocol was immunoSEQ multiplex PCR, while the TCRdb copy is restricted to in-frame clones and leaves out a portion. The sample lists about 170,000 clones, about 87% occurring once. Sequencing used PBMCs. All receptors derive from a woman aged 25 to 39 in good health and CMV-seronegative. CDR3s include the opening cysteine and the closing phenylalanine or tryptophan. The D gene is left open where the match is weak. The listing skips clone size in some rows; elsewhere it reads once, few, many or a size class.

D gene	clone size	V gene	J gene	CDR3 DNA	CDR3 protein
.	.	TRBV19	TRBJ2-7	TGTGCCAGTAGTCCCCGGGACTCCAACCTCTACGAGCAGTACTTC	CASSPRDSNLYEQYF
.	.	TRBV2	TRBJ2-4	TGTGCCAGCAGTCCCCGTTCGGCTCCGGGGGACATTCAGTACTTC	CASSPRSAPGDIQYF
.	.	TRBV5-1	TRBJ2-1	TGCGCCAGCAGCCTGGACTTGTATGAGCAGTTCTTC	CASSLDLYEQFF
.	.	TRBV2	TRBJ2-1	TGTGCCAGCAGTGAAACAGGGAAGACTGAGCAGTTCTTC	CASSETGKTEQFF
.	.	TRBV27	TRBJ2-1	TGTGCCAGCAGTTACTCGGGGTCGAACAATGAGCAGTTCTTC	CASSYSGSNNEQFF
TRBD2	.	TRBV9	TRBJ2-3	TGTGCCAGCAGCGTAAATGTCGGGACTAGCCCCTATCGCACAGATACGCAGTATTTT	CASSVNVGTSPYRTDTQYF
.	.	TRBV29-1	TRBJ2-3	TGCAGCGTTGAGGGAGACACAGATACGCAGTATTTT	CSVEGDTDTQYF
TRBD1	.	TRBV5-1	TRBJ1-2	TGCGCCAGCAGCTCTGGACAGGGGGTCGTGAGGGGGGGCTATGGCTACACCTTC	CASSSGQGVVRGGYGYTF
.	.	TRBV7-2	TRBJ2-7	TGTGCCAGCAGCTTAGACCACAGGAACTCCTTTTTTTACGAGCAGTACTTC	CASSLDHRNSFFYEQYF
.	.	TRBV2	TRBJ2-3	TGTGCCAGCGGAACCAGGGCCCCTAGCACAGATACGCAGTATTTT	CASGTRAPSTDTQYF
.	.	TRBV7-2	TRBJ1-2	TGTGCCAGCAGCCGCGATACAGGGTCCAAATCCTTC	CASSRDTGSKSF
TRBD2	.	TRBV10-3	TRBJ2-1	TGTGCCATCAGTGGACTAGCGGGGGGCGGGACGGACATTAATGAGCAGTTCTTC	CAISGLAGGGTDINEQFF
.	.	TRBV6-6	TRBJ1-2	TGTGCCAGCAGGGAGACAGCGCAGGAGGGCTACACCTTC	CASRETAQEGYTF
.	.	TRBV15	TRBJ2-6	TGTGCCACCAGCAGCGGGAATCCTGGGGCCAACGTCCTGACTTTC	CATSSGNPGANVLTF
.	.	TRBV7-9	TRBJ1-2	TGTGCCAGCAGCTTAAGCGTCGGGGTCCCCGCCTATGGCTACACCTTC	CASSLSVGVPAYGYTF
.	.	TRBV5-4	TRBJ1-1	TGTGCCAGCAGACATCAACGGGGGATGAACACTGAAGCTTTCTTT	CASRHQRGMNTEAFF
.	.	TRBV27	TRBJ2-7	TGTGCCAGCAGCCAAGGGACTCCCGGCCCCTACGAGCAGTACTTC	CASSQGTPGPYEQYF
TRBD1	.	TRBV6-1	TRBJ1-1	TGTGCCAGCAGTGAGCGACAGGGGGCGCTTAACACTGAAGCTTTCTTT	CASSERQGALNTEAFF
.	.	TRBV5-5	TRBJ2-7	TGTGCCAGCAGCCCCCCCCGGGGAACCGAGCAGTACTTC	CASSPPRGTEQYF
.	.	TRBV6-1	TRBJ2-3	TGTGCCAGCAGTGAAGAGGGGATAGGGGTTTTCACAGATACGCAGTATTTT	CASSEEGIGVFTDTQYF
TRBD2	.	TRBV4-1	TRBJ2-2	TGCGCCAGCAGCCATCTAGCGGGGAAGGTCTCCGGGGAGCTGTTTTTT	CASSHLAGKVSGELFF
.	.	TRBV15	TRBJ2-7	TGTGCCACCAGCGGGAGACAGGCCTACGAGCAGTACTTC	CATSGRQAYEQYF
.	.	TRBV19	TRBJ1-2	TGTGCCAGTAGTATCCCCGGCCTTCCTGACAAGGGCTACACCTTC	CASSIPGLPDKGYTF
.	.	TRBV11-2	TRBJ2-3	TGTGCCAGCAGCTCCACCACGACGGGAACGCAGTATTTT	CASSSTTTGTQYF
TRBD1	.	TRBV30	TRBJ1-2	TGTGCCTGGAACTCCGGGACAGGGTATGGCTACACCTTC	CAWNSGTGYGYTF
TRBD1	.	TRBV2	TRBJ1-1	TGTGCCAGCAGGCAACAGGGGGCCGGCATGGGCGGGACTGAAGCTTTCTTT	CASRQQGAGMGGTEAFF
TRBD1	few	TRBV19	TRBJ1-2	TGTGCCAGTAGCGTTACAGGGGGCTCTGGCTACACCTTC	CASSVTGGSGYTF
.	.	TRBV27	TRBJ1-6	TGTGCCAGCAGTTTATCACCGGGAAGCTCCTATAATTCACCCCTCCACTTT	CASSLSPGSSYNSPLHF
TRBD1	.	TRBV10-3	TRBJ2-1	TGTGCCATCAGTCGTCGGGACAGCTACAATGAGCAGTTCTTC	CAISRRDSYNEQFF
.	.	TRBV30	TRBJ1-2	TGTGCCTGGAGTGGACAGGCAGTCTATGGCTACACCTTC	CAWSGQAVYGYTF
.	.	TRBV7-6	TRBJ1-1	TGTGCCAGCAGCTCAACGGCGGGGATGAGGACTGAAGCTTTCTTT	CASSSTAGMRTEAFF
.	.	TRBV18	TRBJ1-1	TGTGCCAGCTCACCAAAACAGGAGAACACTGAAGCTTTCTTT	CASSPKQENTEAFF
TRBD1	.	TRBV10-1	TRBJ1-2	TGCGCCAGCAGCCGGGACAGGGGGATCGATGGCTACACCTTC	CASSRDRGIDGYTF
TRBD2	.	TRBV18	TRBJ2-3	TGTGCCACCGTAGCGGGAAACACAGATACGCAGTATTTT	CATVAGNTDTQYF
TRBD2	.	TRBV18	TRBJ2-5	TGTGCCAGCTCACTAGCGGGGGTCCCCCAAGAGACCCAGTACTTC	CASSLAGVPQETQYF